The TCR beta chain under discussion was sequenced for a study of OX40 agonist ivuxolimab in advanced cancers. Study-wide context: Ivuxolimab was a fully human IgG2 agonistic monoclonal antibody targeting the costimulatory receptor OX40 (CD134). Intravenous ivuxolimab was administered to patients every 2 weeks at six dose levels: 0.01, 0.1, 0.3, 1.5, 3 and 10 mg/kg. Of the 50 to 55 patients in dose escalation, about 20 had hepatocellular carcinoma, roughly 15 had melanoma, 9 had renal cell carcinoma and 9 had head and neck cancer. A male proportion of 82.7% and a mean age of 60 years, ranging from 23 to 79, were recorded for the dose-escalation cohort. Patients were allowed to have had prior anti-PD-1, anti-PD-L1 or anti-CTLA-4 therapy, and 40% to 45% of the dose-escalation patients had previously received checkpoint inhibitors. Partial responses occurred in three dose-escalation patients: two with cutaneous melanoma and one with hepatocellular carcinoma. Peripheral TCRbeta sequencing was intended to test whether TCR sequence diversity was altered and clonal T-cell expansion was caused by ivuxolimab. The monotherapy dose-escalation portion (N = 52 patients) of the phase I ivuxolimab trial is reported in the paper.

The trial excluded patients who had a history of autoimmune disease or were on systemic immunosuppression. In every dose cohort, peripheral blood was drawn for TCR sequencing at baseline, cycle 4 day 1, and cycle 7 day 1. Samples came from an open-label, multicenter, first-in-human phase I dose-escalation trial of ivuxolimab. The trial enrolled adults with locally advanced or metastatic head and neck squamous cell, hepatocellular, melanoma or renal cell carcinoma. Before TCR sequencing, CD4+ and CD8+ T cells were separately sorted from peripheral blood. Concerning this clone: The antigen it recognizes is unknown. There are no base qualities to consult, and no much larger clone falls within one base.

Genomic DNA was extracted from sorted cells for sequencing of the TCRbeta CDR3 region. The immunoSEQ Assay was used for sequencing of TCRbeta CDR3 regions. The table was pulled from immuneACCESS by TCRdb, which kept in-frame rearrangements only. Such tables lose some clones; where checked, under half of the loss comes from unresolved V genes, and the rest has no known cause. Counted in this sample were about 77,000 clones; 85% of them appeared once. The ten largest make up under 0.75% of the sample. Study-wide conclusions, independent of this receptor: In partial responders in the 0.1-3.0 mg/kg groups, normalized peripheral clonal expansion was found to be among the lowest, especially among CD8+ T cells. Clonal expansion of both CD4+ and CD8+ blood T cells was observed from baseline to week 6 at doses 0.1 to 3.0 mg/kg. The antigen specificity of the clonally expanded peripheral T cells was not determined. Low levels of normalized T-cell clonal expansion were also shown by some nonresponding patients. On average, CD8+ T cells showed more expanded clones than CD4+ T cells after ivuxolimab.

Sequences were derived from CD4+ or CD8+ T cells sorted from blood, sampled in a trial of the OX40 agonist ivuxolimab. This TCR came from an adult with an advanced solid tumor such as melanoma, head and neck, liver or kidney cancer.

CDR3 reads: CASSPGQRIGAFYGYTF. The nucleotide sequence is TGTGCCAGTAGTCCGGGACAGCGAATCGGGGCTTTCTATGGCTACACCTTC. The chain uses TRBV19 and TRBJ1-2; TRBD1 agrees with 7 junctional bases. From V the trimming removes 5 bases and from J it removes 4 bases, while the gene matches leave 16 bases of the junction unaccounted for. Sequences LNHDA (CDR1) and SQIVND (CDR2) are obtained from the germline V gene (reference sequence). The CDR3 spans 17 residues, from the cysteine through the phenylalanine. Of all the DNA, just the CDR3 is kept, 51 bases in frame from base 1.